This entry features one TCR beta chain sequence. Its antigen has not been determined. The sample holds no much larger clone one base away, and base qualities are not on file. The time point label for this specimen denotes: individuals recovered from natural SARS-CoV-2 infection. This sample is drawn from a study of Ad26.COV2.S vaccination and SARS-CoV-2 variants (dated by TCRdb to the early 2020s). For context, the study as a whole: Sequencing of the TCRbeta repertoire served to evaluate the specificity and breadth of SARS-CoV-2-reactive T cell receptors following Ad26.COV2.S vaccination. The TCR-sequenced set comprised around 30 samples: some 19 Ad26.COV2.S vaccine recipients, 5 placebo recipients and 8 SARS-CoV-2 convalescent individuals.

The immunoSEQ Assay was the method used to sequence TCRbeta CDR3 regions. After extraction, genomic DNA underwent amplification by bias-controlled multiplex PCR, followed by high-throughput sequencing. As for how the authors treated the data: Collapsing and filtering of sequences were performed to quantify the absolute abundance of each unique TCRbeta CDR3 region. T cell fraction was estimated by normalizing TCRbeta template counts to usable DNA, which was measured by amplifying reference genes present in all nucleated cells. Repertoire TCRs were annotated as SARS-CoV-2-specific when V gene, CDR3 amino acid sequence and J gene were exactly matched to a known reactive TCR set. The reference SARS-CoV-2 TCR set was derived from MIRA and filtered for enrichment in COVID-19-positive ImmuneCODE repertoires, a step that removed public or cross-reactive TCRs. Using the MIRA antigens, annotated TCRs were further analysed by specific ORF or by position within an ORF. Depth was the summed frequency of annotated unique rearrangements, while breadth was defined as annotated unique rearrangements over total unique productive rearrangements. TCR breadth was compared between groups using two-sided Wilcoxon rank-sum tests. TCRdb retrieved this table from immuneACCESS and kept in-frame rearrangements only. Not all clones are present; in checked studies, unresolved V genes account for under half, and no reason is known for the remainder. The V and J calls and clone size come from that table; D and trimming were worked out from the DNA. The sample yields over 130,000 clones; approximately 90% were counted once. Less than 6% of the sample lies in the top ten.

Broad study findings and their caveats: Comparable non-spike TCR breadth was observed between vaccine and placebo recipients, consistent with only spike being contained in the vaccine. Spike-specific TCR breadth was higher in Ad26.COV2.S recipients than in placebo recipients (P = 0.0014). Substantial breadth of spike-specific CD8+ and CD4+ T cell responses was reported after vaccination. According to the authors, total T cell responses may have been underestimated by the TCR breadth and depth analyses.

Based on the germline V gene (reference sequence), the CDR1 and CDR2 sequences are LNHDA and SQIVND. Spanning cysteine to phenylalanine, the CDR3 consists of 14 amino acids. The only DNA kept is the CDR3, 42 bases in frame from the first base. A distance of 9 bases separates the germline ends of V and J, which lose 1 base and 3 bases respectively. The sample here was peripheral blood, taken after recovery from COVID-19. This receptor was obtained from a human donor who had recovered from COVID-19. The chain uses TRBV19 and TRBJ1-2; the D gene assignment is ambiguous. The nucleotides read TGTGCCAGTAGTATAGTGGACGGTGACTATGGCTACACCTTC. It translates to CASSIVDGDYGYTF.